The TCR beta chain described here comes from a study of T cell responses to AZD1222 COVID-19 vaccine listed by TCRdb under 2021. Study-level background: AZD1222 recipients given second doses at about 4 weeks or at about 12 weeks were pooled, since spike-specific TCR depth and breadth were not found to differ between the two schedules. TCR sequencing was performed for 230 to 250 trial participants, of whom roughly 200 were given two doses of AZD1222 and around 25 were given two doses of MenACWY control vaccine. Trial participants were enrolled into age subgroups of 18-55, 56-69 and 70-plus years, which contained 148, 28 and 57 TCR-sequenced participants, respectively.

Regarding this clone: Its antigen is not yet known. No much larger clonotype is one base removed from it; base qualities were not supplied.

From the cysteine through the phenylalanine, the CDR3 covers 13 amino acids. Only CDR3 DNA remains: 39 bases, in frame from the first base. Deletion took 0 bases off V and 2 bases off J, with a span of 4 bases between the germline ends. CDR1 and CDR2 are read off the germline V gene as MDHEN and SYDVKM. Beyond this particular receptor, the publication reports: In the small 56-69-year group, the increase in depth fell short of significance, most likely because of low power. Participants were mostly white British and included more females than males, and it was suggested by the authors that clonal diversity may have been underestimated. Conclusions about previously exposed vaccinees are limited because only 6 or 7 AZD1222 recipients were SARS-CoV-2 seropositive at baseline. CD4 TCRs associated with the vaccine covered the entire spike protein, and the dominant responses were in regions 160-218 and 743-854. Epitopes outside the regions mutated in the B.1.351 and B.1.1.7 variants were reportedly recognized by nearly half of the unique spike-specific TCRs. A significant rise in spike-specific TCR breadth and depth was observed after two AZD1222 doses relative to day 0 and relative to MenACWY recipients. Because no samples from the day 14 peak response were available, repertoires could be characterized only after the peak T cell response.

The CDR3 regions of human TCRbeta chains were subjected to immunosequencing. As for how the authors treated the data: Repertoire TCRs were checked for matches against a reference library of SARS-CoV-2-specific TCRs that had been generated using the MIRA antigen-specificity platform. Breadth was defined as the fraction of unique TCRs that were SARS-CoV-2-associated, and depth was defined as the fraction of total T cells that were SARS-CoV-2-associated. Each spike-specific TCR was assigned to its reactive spike region and to a CD4 or CD8 class using the MIRA data. Log10-transformed breadth and depth values were compared by one-way ANOVA with Sidak's multiple comparisons tests. Drawn from immuneACCESS, this table holds only the in-frame rearrangements with V and J called that TCRdb kept. Clones are partly lost; checked studies trace under half to an unresolved V gene and leave the rest unexplained. V and J calls and clone size follow that table, whereas D and trimming were derived from the DNA. The table for this sample lists about 67,000 clones; around 80% of them were counted only once. The ten largest clones represent approximately 21% of the sample.

In the paper's terms, the time point label means: baseline before first vaccination. Samples from vaccinated people were obtained from the UK trials COV001 and COV002, which included a single-blind randomized controlled phase 2/3 trial of AZD1222 (ChAdOx1 nCoV-19) in healthy adults. For TCRbeta chain sequencing, PBMC samples from trial participants were taken at day 0 and at day 28 after the second dose. The chain is assembled from TRBV28 and TRBJ2-5; the D gene remains uncertain. This sample comprised peripheral blood, obtained on day 0 of AZD1222 vaccination. The TCR sequence derives from an adult in good health. This receptor carries the CDR3 CASSLWGQETQYF. The bases are TGTGCCAGCAGTTTATGGGGGCAAGAGACCCAGTACTTC.